The 16 T cell receptor beta chains presented below share a single source sample, sequenced in a study of type 1 and type 2 diabetes patients. The PCR template was genomic DNA. The TCR beta CDR3 region was amplified using 30 forward and 13 reverse primers. One entry per CDR3 protein, called by TCRdb with MiXCR from the multiplex PCR reads. The sample consists of 270,000 or so distinct CDR3 sequences, over 45% of them appearing once. Material for sequencing was peripheral blood mononuclear cells (PBMCs). The receptors here all came from a young man with type 2 diabetes.

This clonotype has only a few counts. The CDR3 spells CSARDPSSLYEQYF. CDR3 in DNA: TGCAGTGCTAGAGATCCGTCTAGCTTGTACGAGCAGTACTTC. This chain connects TRBV20-1 to TRBJ2-7; TRBD2 might be the D (5 bases). CDR1 is DFQATT and CDR2 is SNEGSKA in the germline V gene (reference sequence). Trimming left V 0 bases short and J 4 bases short, with 13 bases between. The CDR3 has 14 amino acids.

This clonotype was found once. This rearrangement joins TRBV19 to TRBJ2-5; 9 bases agree with TRBD1. Germline V gene data show CDR1 as LNHDA and CDR2 as SQIVND (reference sequence). V shed 6 bases, J shed 4 bases, and the junction held 6 bases outside the gene matches. The CDR3 consists of 14 residues. This CDR3 is CASRRGQGTETQYF. Written as DNA, the CDR3 is TGTGCCAGTAGAAGGGGACAGGGCACAGAGACCCAGTACTTC.

This clonotype was seen a few times. The rearrangement links TRBV20-1 to TRBJ2-1; D is unclear. Germline V gene lookup returns CDR1 DFQATT and CDR2 SNEGSKA (reference sequence). CDR3 length: 14 residues. V gave up 3 bases and J gave up 3 bases, with 12 bases separating them. As DNA, the CDR3 is TGCAGTGCTAGCAGAGACTCGGTCTACAATGAGCAGTTCTTC. Protein sequence: CSASRDSVYNEQFF.

The chain recombines TRBV6-6 with TRBJ2-7; maybe TRBD1 (6 bases). The V end lost 5 bases, the J end lost 5 bases, and 13 bases lay between the germline ends. The CDR3 runs to 13 residues. Germline assignment: CDR1 MNHNY and CDR2 SVGAGI (reference sequence). This CDR3 is CASSEAGGHEQYF. Written as DNA, the CDR3 is TGTGCCAGCAGTGAAGCTGGGGGCCACGAGCAGTACTTC.

The chain links TRBV7-3 to TRBJ2-3, with D perhaps TRBD2 (7 bases). The CDR3 runs to 14 residues. Germline V lookup: CDR1 SGHTA, CDR2 FQGTGA. The V end was cut by 3 bases, the J end by 5 bases, with 12 bases between. The CDR3 sequence is CASSLGGALDTQYF. CDR3 coding DNA: TGTGCCAGCAGCTTGGGGGGGGCGTTAGATACGCAGTATTTT. The entire variable domain, with the rest obtained from reference TRBV7-3 and TRBJ2-3, is as follows: GAGVSQTPSNKVTEKGKYVELRCDPISGHTALYWYRQSLGQGPEFLIYFQGTGAADDSGLPNDRFFAVRPEGSVSTLKIQRTERGDSAVYLCASSLGGALDTQYFGPGTRLTVL.

In its sample, this clonotype was seen once. This chain connects TRBV28 to TRBJ1-5; D is uncertain. This CDR3 is 11 amino acids long. The V gene's germline CDR1 is MDHEN and CDR2 SYDVKM. Trimming took 7 bases from V and 3 from J, leaving 4 bases between them. This chain's CDR3 is CASMDNQPQHF. As DNA, the CDR3 is TGTGCCAGCATGGACAATCAGCCCCAGCATTTT.

This clonotype has just a few counts. This sequence joins TRBV20-1 and TRBJ2-7; TRBD2 matches 11 bases. The trim removed 8 bases at V and 4 bases at J, leaving 13 bases unmatched. The germline CDR1 and CDR2 sequences are DFQATT and SNEGSKA (reference sequence). The CDR3 spans 15 residues. The CDR3 DNA reads as TGCAGTACCAACTCCGATGGACTAGCGGGTTACGAGCAGTACTTC. Its translation is CSTNSDGLAGYEQYF.

The rearrangement joins TRBV27 to TRBJ2-2; a weak D match, TRBD1 (6 bases). The CDR3 has 14 residues. Germline V gene sequence: CDR1 MNHEY, CDR2 SMNVEV (reference sequence). V gave up 9 bases and J gave up 1 base, with 12 bases separating them. The CDR3 DNA follows: TGTGCCAGTGGGACAACCCGGAACACCGGGGAGCTGTTTTTT. It specifies CASGTTRNTGELFF.

The chain links TRBV10-3 to TRBJ2-5, with 7 bases matching TRBD1. Per germline, CDR1 ENHRY and CDR2 SYGVKD. The J segment lost 1 base and the V segment lost 10 bases, leaving 6 bases of the junction unmatched. This CDR3 region has 13 residues. CDR3 in DNA: TGTGCCACAAATGGACAGGCCCAAGAGACCCAGTACTTC. Protein product: CATNGQAQETQYF.

The chain combines TRBV5-1 with TRBJ2-1; D is ambiguous. From germline, CDR1 is SGHRS and CDR2 YFSETQ. This CDR3 comprises 14 residues. Trimming removed 4 bases from V and 6 bases from J, with 14 bases in between. CDR3 nucleotides: TGCGCCAGCAGCCCCCCAGGCCGGATCAATGAGCAGTTCTTC. Its protein product is CASSPPGRINEQFF.

The V gene is TRBV27, the J gene TRBJ2-1, with a possible D match to TRBD2 (5 bases). There are 12 residues in the CDR3. Between the trimmed V and J ends, which lost 6 bases and 5 bases, there was a span of 8 bases. Germline V lookup: CDR1 MNHEY, CDR2 SMNVEV (reference sequence). CDR3 bases: TGTGCCAGCAGGAGGGTCCACAATGAGCAGTTCTTC. This gives the protein CASRRVHNEQFF.

As concerns this clonotype: A much larger clone lies a single base off, so this may be a read error. This rearrangement joins TRBV30 to TRBJ2-5, with D tentatively TRBD2 (5 bases). Trimming stripped 2 bases from V and 9 bases from J, with 16 bases between. The CDR3 totals 13 residues. Germline V CDR1 and CDR2: GTSNPN, SVGIG (reference sequence). The CDR3 spells CAWSSFISEAQYF. Here the CDR3 DNA reads TGTGCCTGGAGTTCGTTCATATCGGAGGCCCAGTACTTC.

V is TRBV20-1 and J is TRBJ2-7; 8 nucleotides line up with TRBD2. Germline V gives CDR1 DFQATT, CDR2 SNEGSKA (reference sequence). Trimming cost V 6 bases and J 2 bases; bases outside gene matches: 9. CDR3 length: 14 residues. This CDR3 reads CSARAGGLTYEQYF. The CDR3 DNA follows: TGCAGTGCGCGTGCGGGGGGACTTACCTACGAGCAGTACTTC.

As regards this clonotype: An end of the junction does not agree with germline; a read error may underlie this. J is TRBJ1-5 and V is TRBV6-6; D possibly corresponds to TRBD1 (5 bases). Germline CDR1 reads MNHNY; CDR2 reads SVGAGI (reference sequence). CDR3 size: 14 residues. CDR3 protein: CASSATDSNQPQHF. CDR3 sequence (DNA): TGCGCCAGCAGTGCGACAGACAGTAATCAGCCCCAGCATTTT.

A note on this clonotype: This could be a read error, since a much larger clone is one nucleotide away. The chain couples TRBV10-2 to TRBJ1-1, with a possible D match to TRBD1 (5 bases). The CDR3 contains 12 residues. V was pared by 3 bases and J by 4 bases, with 6 bases between. Per the germline V gene, CDR1 is WSHSY and CDR2 is SAAADI. The CDR3 DNA is TGCGCCAGCAGTGAAGGGGTCACTGAAGCTTTCTTT. Translation gives CASSEGVTEAFF.

This clonotype was seen a handful of times. The rearrangement links TRBV19 to TRBJ2-6, with a possible D match to TRBD1 (5 bases). The ends were cut back, 0 bases at V and 0 bases at J, with 18 bases in the middle. CDR1 and CDR2 from the germline V gene are LNHDA and SQIVND (reference sequence). This CDR3 has 20 residues. CDR3 DNA: TGTGCCAGTAGTATAGAGTTCGGGTGGGGCCAAACCTCTGGGGCCAACGTCCTGACTTTC. This encodes CASSIEFGWGQTSGANVLTF. Combining the CDR3 with reference TRBV19 and TRBJ2-6 gives the whole variable domain DGGITQSPKYLFRKEGQNVTLSCEQNLNHDAMYWYRQDPGQGLRLIYYSQIVNDFQKGDIAEGYSVSREKKESFPLTVTSAQKNPTAFYLCASSIEFGWGQTSGANVLTFGAGSRLTVL.